This T cell receptor beta chain is from a study of regulatory T cells in long-lasting Graves disease (dated by TCRdb to 2020 to 2022). With regard to the full study: Antithyroid drugs had been taken for less than 3 months by newly diagnosed Graves' disease patients. A total of around 33 samples underwent TCR sequencing, from around 13 patients with persistent Graves' disease and 20 patients with newly diagnosed Graves' disease. The study was conducted in China and was registered as a clinical trial. Persistent Graves' disease patients were compared with newly diagnosed Graves' disease patients by peripheral blood TCR sequencing and RNA sequencing.

The method was multiplex PCR. TCRdb names Illumina HiSeq 4000 as the instrument used. CDR3 regions were amplified by Arm-PCR with iRepertoire HTBI primers to construct TCR beta libraries. PCR products were gel purified before sequencing. Per the source publication's procedure: Gene usage analysis of CDR3 amino acid clonotypes relied on the 62 TRBV and more than twelve TRBJ segments identified across samples. COPE and FqMerger were used to merge filtered high-quality paired reads into contigs. BLAST was used to align contigs to IMGT TRBV, TRBD and TRBJ reference genes, with CDR3 defined following IMGT. Any clonotype with a frequency above 0.1% was counted as a highly expanded clone. Repertoire diversity was measured by Shannon entropy, and V-J evenness by the Gini coefficient. A clonotype found in more than one individual was treated as public. TCRdb handled the public reads itself, with Q25 trimming in fastp and clone calling in MiXCR, and kept productive beta chains. Entries are consolidated by CDR3 protein sequence, retaining the most common genes and DNA. TCRdb, not the original authors, processed these V and J calls. The sample table shows hundreds of thousands of distinct CDR3 sequences, and roughly a sixth are seen once. About 20% of the sample lies in the top ten.

This clonotype has at least ten counts. Its binding antigen is unknown. No base-level quality is on record; no much larger clone is a single base apart. CDR1 and CDR2 are drawn from the germline V gene: MNHEY, SVGEGT. The CDR3 covers 12 residues, taking in both the cysteine and the phenylalanine. The CDR3 DNA has 36 bases and is translated from base 1. Unmatched junction bases come to 5, with V trimmed by 6 bases and J by 7 bases. The sample's time point label, decoded: newly diagnosed GD, antithyroid drugs for less than 3 months. For both TCR sequencing and RNA sequencing, RNA was extracted from PBMCs using TRIzol. The diagnosis of Graves' disease was made according to American Thyroid Association guidelines. Patients for the study were recruited at an endocrinology department in Xi'an, China. Each patient gave 7.5 to 10 milliliters of peripheral blood, collected in an EDTA anticoagulant tube. Ficoll Paque Plus density gradient separation was used to isolate PBMCs, and no further T cell sorting was performed. An Agilent 2100 Bioanalyzer and agarose gel were used to check RNA quality, and a NanoDrop 2000 was used to measure RNA concentration.

Findings and caveats that apply to the study as a whole: The authors acknowledged the small sample size as a limitation that may reduce accuracy. Lower TCR Shannon entropy and fewer highly expanded clones were observed in persistent Graves' disease patients than in newly diagnosed patients, which suggested clonal expansion. Preferential use of TRBV28, TRBJ1-2 and TRBJ2-5 was observed in persistent disease, whereas TRBV20-1 and TRBJ2-1 were favored in newly diagnosed disease. Only the TCR beta chain was sequenced and analyzed. A larger number of public clonotypes was shared among persistent patients (more than 2,500) than among newly diagnosed patients (about 990). Only peripheral blood was studied, because thyroid tissue, the primary lesion, was inaccessible.

Rearrangement joined TRBV6-2 or TRBV6-3 to TRBJ1-1, with 7 middle bases fitting TRBD1. This TCR derives from a female donor with Graves disease. The sample in question was peripheral blood mononuclear cells (PBMCs), obtained at new diagnosis, from a patient treated with antithyroid drugs. The DNA sequence is given as TGTGCCAGCAGGACCGACAGGGTTGAAGCTTTCTTT. Its protein is CASRTDRVEAFF.